This T cell receptor beta chain was observed in a study of response to subunit inactivated influenza vaccine. This clonotype appeared a few times. Using its own MiXCR run on the RT-PCR reads, TCRdb lists one record per CDR3 protein. The sample lists about 520,000 distinct CDR3 sequences, more than 7% occurring once. The ends were cut back, 8 bases at V and 5 bases at J, with 16 bases in the middle. CDR3 length equals 13 residues. The germline gives CDR1 MNHEY, CDR2 SMNVEV (reference sequence). The source is a man between 50 and 69 years old who received an inactivated influenza vaccine. The specimen comprised PBMCs from blood, sampled roughly 24 months after vaccination. The genes are TRBV27 and TRBJ2-7; tentatively, D is TRBD1 (6 bases). The CDR3 nucleotides are TGTGCCAGCCAAAAACAGGGACGGGACGAGCAGTACTTC. As protein: CASQKQGRDEQYF.